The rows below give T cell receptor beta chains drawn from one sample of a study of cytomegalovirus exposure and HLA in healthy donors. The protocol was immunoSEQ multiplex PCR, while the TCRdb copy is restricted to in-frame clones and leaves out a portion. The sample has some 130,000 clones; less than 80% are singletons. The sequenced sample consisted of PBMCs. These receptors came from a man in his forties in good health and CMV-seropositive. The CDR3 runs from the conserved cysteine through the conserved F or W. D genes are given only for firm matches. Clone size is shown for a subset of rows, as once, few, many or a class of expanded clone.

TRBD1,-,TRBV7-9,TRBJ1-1,TGTGCCAGCAGCTGGACAGGGCCGAACACTGAAGCTTTCTTT,CASSWTGPNTEAFF
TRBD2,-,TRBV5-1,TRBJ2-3,TGCGCCAGCAGCTTGGGAATTGCGACTAGCGGGAGTGCAGATACGCAGTATTTT,CASSLGIATSGSADTQYF
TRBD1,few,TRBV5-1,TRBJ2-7,TGCGCCAGCAGCTCCGATGGACAGGGCGAGCAGTACTTC,CASSSDGQGEQYF
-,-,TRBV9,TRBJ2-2,TGTGCCAGCAGCACTGCGGGCCGGGGGGAGCTGTTTTTT,CASSTAGRGELFF
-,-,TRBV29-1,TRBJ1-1,TGCAGCGTTGTCCAAGGGAGTCGCAGCGACACTGAAGCTTTCTTT,CSVVQGSRSDTEAFF
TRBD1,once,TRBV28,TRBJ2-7,TGTGCCAGCAGCTCGCCCAGGGGGTCCTCCTACGAGCAGTACTTC,CASSSPRGSSYEQYF
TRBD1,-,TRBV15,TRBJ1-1,TGTGCCACCAGCAACCCGGGACAGATGAACACTGAAGCTTTCTTT,CATSNPGQMNTEAFF
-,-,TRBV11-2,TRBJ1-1,TGTGCCAGCAGCCCATTCAGGGGTGGGAACACTGAAGCTTTCTTT,CASSPFRGGNTEAFF
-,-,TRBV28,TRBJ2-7,TGTGCCACTGAAGCTGGGAGATCGCTAGACTACGAGCAGTACTTC,CATEAGRSLDYEQYF
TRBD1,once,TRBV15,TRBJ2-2,TGTGCCACCAGCAGGGTGACAGGGGCTAACACCGGGGAGCTGTTTTTT,CATSRVTGANTGELFF
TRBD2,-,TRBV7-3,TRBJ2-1,TGTGCCAGCAGCTCTAGCGGAGGTGAGCAGTTCTTC,CASSSSGGEQFF
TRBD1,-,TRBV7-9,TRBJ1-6,TGTGCCAGCACCTCTTGGACAGGGGGCGAATCACCCCTCCACTTT,CASTSWTGGESPLHF
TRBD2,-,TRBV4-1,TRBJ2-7,TGCGCCAGCAGCCCCCTAGCGGGAGGCTTCTACGAGCAGTACTTC,CASSPLAGGFYEQYF
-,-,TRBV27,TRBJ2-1,TGTGCCAGCAGTATATCCCCGGGGAGCTCCTACAATGAGCAGTTCTTC,CASSISPGSSYNEQFF
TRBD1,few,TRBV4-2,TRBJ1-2,TGTGCCAGCAGCCAAGAAGACAGGGGCACTTATGGCTACACCTTC,CASSQEDRGTYGYTF
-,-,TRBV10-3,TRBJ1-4,TGTGCCATCAGTGACGGAGGATTCGGTAATGAAAAACTGTTTTTT,CAISDGGFGNEKLFF
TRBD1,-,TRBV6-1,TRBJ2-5,TGTGCCAGCAGTGAAATGAGGGACAGGGCGCGGGAGCAGTACTTC,CASSEMRDRAREQYF
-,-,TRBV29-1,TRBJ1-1,TGCAGCGGGAGACTGAACACTGAAGCTTTCTTT,CSGRLNTEAFF
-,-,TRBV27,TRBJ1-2,TGTGCCAGCGGGGTGCCGGGGGGCTACACCTTC,CASGVPGGYTF
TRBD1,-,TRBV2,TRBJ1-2,TGTGCCAGCAGCCCACAGGGGGCAGAAGGAGGCTACACCTTC,CASSPQGAEGGYTF
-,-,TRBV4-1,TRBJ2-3,TGCGCCAGCAGCCTCCCGGCAGGGAGCACAGATACGCAGTATTTT,CASSLPAGSTDTQYF
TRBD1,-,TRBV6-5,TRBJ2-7,TGTGCCAGCAGTTACGCCGGACAGGGGTACTCCTACGAGCAGTACTTC,CASSYAGQGYSYEQYF
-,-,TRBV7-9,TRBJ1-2,TGTTCCAGCAGCTTAGGGCACAGGGAGAGCTATGGCTACACCTTC,CSSSLGHRESYGYTF
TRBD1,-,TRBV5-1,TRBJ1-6,TGCGCCAGCAGCTGGGACAGGGAATCACCCCTCCACTTT,CASSWDRESPLHF
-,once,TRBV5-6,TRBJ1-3,TGTGCCAGCAGCCCCTGGACAGCTGGAAACACCATATATTTT,CASSPWTAGNTIYF
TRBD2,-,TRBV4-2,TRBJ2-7,TGTGCCAGCAGCCTGTCCCTGCGGGAGAGCTCCTACGAGCAGTACTTC,CASSLSLRESSYEQYF
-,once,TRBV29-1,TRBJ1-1,TGCAGCGTTGATAAGAACACTGAAGCTTTCTTT,CSVDKNTEAFF
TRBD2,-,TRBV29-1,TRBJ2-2,TGCAGCGTGGGGCCTGGGGGTAGCGGGAGTGGGAACACCGGGGAGCTGTTTTTT,CSVGPGGSGSGNTGELFF
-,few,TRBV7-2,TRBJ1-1,TGTGCCAGCAGATTTTACAGAGACACTGAAGCTTTCTTT,CASRFYRDTEAFF
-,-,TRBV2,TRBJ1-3,TGTGCCAGCAGTTTTGTGGTGGGCCCGAGCTCTGGAAACACCATATATTTT,CASSFVVGPSSGNTIYF
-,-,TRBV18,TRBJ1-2,TGTGCCAGCTCATCCACCGCAGAAAATGGCTACACCTTC,CASSSTAENGYTF
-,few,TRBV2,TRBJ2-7,TGTGCCAGCACCGCGGGGGCTACTACATACGAGCAGTACTTC,CASTAGATTYEQYF
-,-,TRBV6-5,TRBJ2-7,TGTGCCAGCAGACTAACGTACGAGCAGTACTTC,CASRLTYEQYF